The entry that follows covers one T cell receptor (beta chain) sequence. V gave up 7 bases and J gave up 2 bases, with 8 bases separating them. This CDR3 region has 12 residues. CDR1 ENHRY and CDR2 SYGVKD come from the germline V gene. Authors' processing steps: Cell counts per sample came from amplifying reference gene primers. Sequenced by immunoSEQ multiplex PCR; TCRdb stores in-frame clones only, minus some. V, J and clone size reflect that table, while D and trimming were determined from the DNA. Counted here are roughly 140,000 clones, around 84% occurring once; the ten biggest clones make up around 2.2%. The data originate from a study of blood T cell repertoires in COVID-19. Study summary: Both acute and convalescent COVID-19 samples were obtained from the United States, Italy and Spain. T cells, B-cell-depleted T cells, or PBMCs supplied cDNA or gDNA.

Sequencing used peripheral blood. This rearrangement joins TRBV10-3 to TRBJ1-2, with D uncertain. The clonotype comes from a man in his 70s with acute or convalescent COVID-19. In DNA form, the CDR3 reads TGTGCCATCACGCCGGGGAACTATGGCTACACCTTC. Residues: CAITPGNYGYTF.